This T cell receptor beta chain was captured by sequencing in a study of T cell responses to AZD1222 COVID-19 vaccine. This clone was picked up one time. Its matching antigen is unknown. The CDR3 extends over 11 amino acids. CDR1 is SQVTM, CDR2 ANQGSEA, per germline. The germline V and J ends were trimmed by 6 bases and 5 bases, with 10 bases remaining between them. Study-level results: Spike-spanning, vaccine-associated CD4 TCRs were dominant at 160-218 and 743-854. At baseline, just a handful of AZD1222 recipients tested seropositive.

The table came from immunoSEQ multiplex PCR; TCRdb's copy has only in-frame clones and leaves some out. The sample shows around 140,000 clones, about 90% of them seen only once. This TCR was sampled from an adult who received the MenACWY meningococcal vaccine as a control. Material: peripheral blood, obtained 28 days after the second dose of the MenACWY control vaccine. V usage is TRBV29-1 and J usage is TRBJ2-5; no clear D. The CDR3 bases are TGCAGCGTCGGCGCCGTGGAGACCCAGTACTTC. It encodes CSVGAVETQYF.